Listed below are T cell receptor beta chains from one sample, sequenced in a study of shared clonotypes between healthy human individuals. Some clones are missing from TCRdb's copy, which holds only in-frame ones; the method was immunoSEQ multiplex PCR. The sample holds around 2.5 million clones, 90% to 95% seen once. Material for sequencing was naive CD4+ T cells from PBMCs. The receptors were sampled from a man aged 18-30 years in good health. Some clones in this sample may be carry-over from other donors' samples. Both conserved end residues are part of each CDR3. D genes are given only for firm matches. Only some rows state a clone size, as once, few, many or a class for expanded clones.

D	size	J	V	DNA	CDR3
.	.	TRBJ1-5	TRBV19	TGTGCCAGTAGTAGGGCGGCCGGGACTGGGACGCAGCCCCAGCATTTT	CASSRAAGTGTQPQHF
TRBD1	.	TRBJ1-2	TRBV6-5	TGTGCCAGCAGTCCGGACAGGGGGCGCGGCTACACCTTC	CASSPDRGRGYTF
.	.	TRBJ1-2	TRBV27	TGTGCCAGCAGTTTACAGGGGCGCGATGGCTACACCTTC	CASSLQGRDGYTF
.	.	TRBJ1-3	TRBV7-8	TGTGCCAGCAGCTTAGCCGTGGTAGGGGGAAACACCATATATTTT	CASSLAVVGGNTIYF
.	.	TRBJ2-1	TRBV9	TGTGCCAGCAGCCTTGCAGGGGCGTCTTCCTACAATGAGCAGTTCTTC	CASSLAGASSYNEQFF
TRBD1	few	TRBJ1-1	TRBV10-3	TGTGCCATCAGTGAGACAGGGGGGGTCACTGAAGCTTTCTTT	CAISETGGVTEAFF
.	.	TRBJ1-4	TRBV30	TGTGCCTGGGCAGGACAGCCCAGGGAAAAACTGTTTTTT	CAWAGQPREKLFF
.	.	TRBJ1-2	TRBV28	TGTGCCAGCAGTAACCCCCGCTGGGATGGCTACACCTTC	CASSNPRWDGYTF
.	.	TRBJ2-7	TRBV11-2	TGTGCCAGCAGCTTAGACCCGAGCTCCTACGAGCAGTACTTC	CASSLDPSSYEQYF
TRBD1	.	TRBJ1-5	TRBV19	TGTGCCAGTAGTAAAAGGGCAGGGGGCCATGGAGGTCAGCCCCAGCATTTT	CASSKRAGGHGGQPQHF